The 17 T cell receptor beta chains below all came from one sample that was sequenced in a study of shared clonotypes between healthy human individuals (dated by TCRdb to 2020 to 2021). The receptor library was made with the immunoSEQ multiplex PCR assay. TCRdb limited this immuneACCESS table to in-frame rearrangements with V and J called. A share of clones is missing; checked studies link under half to unresolved V genes, and the rest is unexplained. Within this sample are a few hundred thousand clones, with around 77% of them counted one time only. Around 13% of the sample rests with the top ten. Sequencing used PBMCs. The origin of the receptors is a middle-aged woman in good health. Some clones in this sample may be carry-over from other donors' samples.

The chain carries TRBV28 and TRBJ2-3; D call uncertain. Trimming took 6 bases from V and 1 from J, leaving 8 bases between them. The CDR3 sequence is 13 residues long. Germline assignment: CDR1 MDHEN and CDR2 SYDVKM. The CDR3 coding sequence is TGTGCCAGCAGGGCCGCGGGCACAGATACGCAGTATTTT. Its protein product is CASRAAGTDTQYF.

The chain employs TRBV19 and TRBJ1-1; D gene unclear. This CDR3 contains 14 residues. The germline CDR1 and CDR2 sequences are LNHDA and SQIVND (reference sequence). Trimming pared 1 base from V and 6 bases from J, leaving 12 bases between. For the CDR3, the DNA is TGTGCCAGTAGTATAGCGGACGCTCGTCCTGAAGCTTTCTTT. Translation: CASSIADARPEAFF.

The V and J genes are TRBV19 and TRBJ1-4; 10 bases are a match to TRBD1. The V gene's germline CDR1 is LNHDA and CDR2 SQIVND (reference sequence). The CDR3 is 14 amino acids. The junction had 5 bases not matched to a gene; V was cut back by 6 bases and J by 7 bases. This CDR3 reads CASSEGQGSEKLFF. The CDR3 coding sequence is TGTGCCAGTAGCGAGGGACAGGGGAGTGAAAAACTGTTTTTT.

CDR3 residues: CAWRRGGTEAFF. CDR3 DNA: TGTGCCTGGAGAAGAGGAGGGACTGAAGCTTTCTTT. The chain is built from TRBV30 and TRBJ1-1; no definite D call. Germline V gene lookup returns CDR1 GTSNPN and CDR2 SVGIG (reference sequence). This CDR3 has 12 residues. Trimming shortened V by 3 bases and J by 5 bases, and 10 bases separated the two germline ends.

CDR3 protein: CASSSRGAEGTDTQYF. For the CDR3, the DNA is TGTGCCAGTAGCTCCCGTGGGGCGGAGGGAACAGATACGCAGTATTTT. The chain has TRBV19 and TRBJ2-3; weak D call: TRBD2 (6 bases). Per germline, CDR1 LNHDA and CDR2 SQIVND (reference sequence). This CDR3 spans 16 amino acids. V lost 6 bases and J lost 3, with 19 bases in between.

The chain carries TRBV18 and TRBJ1-4, with a tentative D call TRBD1 (5 bases). In germline, CDR1 is KGHSH, CDR2 LQKENI. V lost 3 bases and J 8 bases, leaving 16 bases between the germline ends. The CDR3 runs to 15 residues. CDR3 sequence reads: CASSPPQGGSEKLFF. CDR3 DNA sequence: TGTGCCAGCTCACCCCCCCAGGGAGGGTCCGAAAAACTGTTTTTT.

A single count supports this clone. J is TRBJ1-1 and V is TRBV4-2; D is unclear. Germline V gene lookup returns CDR1 LGHNA and CDR2 YNFKEQ. This CDR3 region has 14 residues. Trimming left V 5 bases short and J 1 base short, with 11 bases between. CDR3 sequence: CASSLPRQNTEAFF. As DNA, the CDR3 is TGTGCCAGCAGCTTACCCCGGCAGAACACTGAAGCTTTCTTT.

This chain joins TRBV7-2 and TRBJ1-1, with TRBD1 matching over 7 bases. V shed 1 base, J shed 4 bases, and the junction held 6 bases outside the gene matches. The CDR3 has 15 residues. CDR1 SGHTA and CDR2 FQGNSA come from the germline V gene. CDR3 sequence (DNA): TGTGCCAGCAGCTTAGAAGGGGGCGCGGGCACTGAAGCTTTCTTT. Translated, it gives CASSLEGGAGTEAFF. The complete variable domain, with remaining parts taken from reference TRBV7-2 and TRBJ1-1, reads GAGVSQSPSNKVTEKGKDVELRCDPISGHTALYWYRQSLGQGLEFLIYFQGNSAPDKSGLPSDRFSAERTGGSVSTLTIQRTQQEDSAVYLCASSLEGGAGTEAFFGQGTRLTVV.

On this clone: Other nucleotide sequences from this sample produce the same CDR3. This chain connects TRBV27 to TRBJ1-5, with D perhaps TRBD1 (5 bases). The CDR3 totals 19 residues. In germline, CDR1 is MNHEY, CDR2 SMNVEV (reference sequence). V was clipped by 7 bases and J by 6 bases, with 31 bases between them. CDR3 DNA: TGTGCCAGCAATCAGCCCACCCCCCGCCCGGGGCAGGGTAGTCAGCCCCAGCATTTT. It encodes CASNQPTPRPGQGSQPQHF.

The chain carries TRBV30 and TRBJ1-4; D gene ambiguous. There are 15 residues in the CDR3. Trimming pared 2 bases from V and 10 bases from J, leaving 20 bases between. Germline CDR1 GTSNPN, CDR2 SVGIG (reference sequence). The CDR3, as DNA: TGTGCCTGGAGTACCCCCACGGGTGACCTGGGAAAACTGTTTTTT. This translates into CAWSTPTGDLGKLFF.

V usage is TRBV11-2 and J usage is TRBJ1-2; the D is unclear. Germline V lookup: CDR1 SGHAT, CDR2 FQNNGV. V shed 8 bases and J shed 8 bases, with 12 bases lying between them. This CDR3 spans 11 amino acids. The CDR3 DNA reads as TGTGCCAGCGGATTGGAGTGGGGCTACACCTTC. Amino acid sequence: CASGLEWGYTF.

V and J are TRBV10-3 and TRBJ2-1; 7 bases line up with TRBD2. Germline V gene lookup returns CDR1 ENHRY and CDR2 SYGVKD. V shed 6 bases, J shed 4 bases, and the junction held 6 bases outside the gene matches. This CDR3 has 14 amino acids. CDR3 sequence: CAIRDSGRYNEQFF. The DNA for the CDR3 is TGTGCCATCAGAGATAGCGGGCGATACAATGAGCAGTTCTTC.

The chain combines TRBV7-9 with TRBJ1-1; no firm D call. The V and J ends lost 1 base and 3 bases respectively, with 18 bases between them. CDR3 length: 17 amino acids. CDR1 is SEHNR and CDR2 is FQNEAQ in the germline V gene (reference sequence). The CDR3 protein is CASSLGFPGRWDTEAFF. The CDR3 DNA follows: TGTGCCAGCAGCTTAGGTTTTCCTGGGAGATGGGACACTGAAGCTTTCTTT.

This chain connects TRBV18 to TRBJ1-2; 7 bases fit TRBD1. The V gene end was trimmed by 6 bases and the J gene end by 2 bases; junction bases not matched to a gene: 6. Germline-derived CDR1 and CDR2 are KGHSH and LQKENI. The CDR3 contains 14 residues. The CDR3 nucleotides are TGTGCCAGCTCCGAACTACAGGGGAACTATGGCTACACCTTC. Protein product: CASSELQGNYGYTF.

The chain recombines TRBV7-8 with TRBJ2-1; D may be TRBD1 (5 bases). V lost 6 bases and J lost 3, with 15 bases in between. The germline V gene has CDR1 SGHVS and CDR2 FQNEAQ. The CDR3 length is 15 residues. The CDR3 spells CASRLTEGDYNEQFF. The CDR3 nucleotides read TGTGCCAGCAGGTTAACAGAAGGGGACTACAATGAGCAGTTCTTC.

V gene TRBV19 combines with J gene TRBJ2-2, with D unresolved. The V end was cut by 9 bases, the J end by 6 bases, with 14 bases between. In germline, CDR1 is LNHDA, CDR2 SQIVND (reference sequence). The CDR3 sequence is 13 residues long. CDR3 in DNA: TGTGCCAGCGCGCCATATGGGGCCGGGGAGCTGTTTTTT. It encodes CASAPYGAGELFF.

The J gene is TRBJ2-1, the V gene TRBV6-5; 10 nucleotides align to TRBD2. The CDR3 is made up of 15 amino acids. The V gene's germline CDR1 is MNHEY and CDR2 SVGAGI. V was pared by 5 bases and J by 6 bases, with 7 bases of the junction left unmatched. The DNA of the CDR3 is TGTGCCAGCAGTCCCCTAGCGGGAGTTAGCAATGAGCAGTTCTTC. This encodes CASSPLAGVSNEQFF.